These 28 T cell receptor beta chains were all obtained from the same sample, sequenced in a study of chemoradiotherapy in HPV16-positive cancers (dated by TCRdb to between 2021 and 2023). Libraries were constructed by the immunoSEQ multiplex PCR assay. The table was pulled from immuneACCESS by TCRdb, which kept in-frame rearrangements only. Such tables lose some clones; where checked, under half of the loss comes from unresolved V genes, and the rest has no known cause. This sample gives about 880 clones in total; around a third of them show up just once. The ten largest make up approximately 14% of the sample. This specimen was taken from a patient who underwent chemoradiotherapy. Every receptor here comes from a human donor with HPV-associated anogenital cancer.

The chain employs TRBV2 and TRBJ2-7; D possibly matches TRBD1 or TRBD2 (5 bases each). Germline CDR1 and CDR2: SNHLY and FYNNEI. The CDR3 loop spans 11 amino acids. Trimming cost V 1 base and J 7 bases, with 5 bases left between them. In DNA form, the CDR3 reads TGTGCCAGCAGTGAAGGGGGGGAGCAGTACTTC. It encodes CASSEGGEQYF.

The chain carries TRBV9 and TRBJ1-2, with D perhaps TRBD1 (6 bases). Trimming removed 4 bases at V and 8 bases at J, with 12 bases between. CDR1 SGDLS and CDR2 YYNGEE come from the germline V gene. The CDR3 is 12 amino acids. This CDR3 reads CASSPEGEGYTF. DNA for the CDR3: TGTGCCAGCAGCCCCGAGGGGGAGGGCTACACCTTC.

The table lists this clone with a few counts. The CDR3 nucleotides are TGTGCCAGCACTCATCCCAACACAGATACGCAGTATTTT. This codes for CASTHPNTDTQYF. The chain recombines TRBV6-5 with TRBJ2-3, with no clear D. V shed 7 bases and J shed 2 bases, with 10 bases lying between them. The germline CDR1 and CDR2 sequences are MNHEY and SVGAGI. There are 13 residues in the CDR3.

This clone has only a few counts. The chain couples TRBV29-1 to TRBJ2-7; D gene ambiguous. V lost 0 bases to trimming and J lost 7 bases, with 4 bases between them. Germline-derived CDR1 and CDR2 are SQVTM and ANQGSEA. The CDR3 is 10 amino acids. The CDR3 is CSVEDVEQYF. The CDR3 DNA reads TGCAGCGTTGAAGATGTAGAGCAGTACTTC.

The chain employs TRBV11-2 and TRBJ2-2; D is perhaps TRBD2 (5 bases). This CDR3 spans 13 amino acids. In germline, CDR1 is SGHAT, CDR2 FQNNGV. V lost 5 bases to trimming and J lost 7 bases, with 11 bases between them. The CDR3 protein is CASSLSGFGELFF. CDR3 nucleotides: TGTGCCAGCAGCCTTTCGGGGTTCGGGGAGCTGTTTTTT.

This clone has just a few counts. The rearrangement joins TRBV27 to TRBJ2-5; 8 bases align to TRBD1. CDR3 length: 13 amino acids. V was pared by 9 bases and J by 2 bases, with 5 bases of the junction left unmatched. From germline, CDR1 is MNHEY and CDR2 SMNVEV (reference sequence). The CDR3 sequence is CASGTGGQETQYF. CDR3 DNA: TGTGCCAGTGGAACAGGGGGACAAGAGACCCAGTACTTC.

This clone was recorded a few times. The chain uses TRBV5-1 and TRBJ2-3, with D perhaps TRBD2 (5 bases). Germline values: CDR1 SGHRS, CDR2 YFSETQ. The CDR3 totals 15 residues. The V gene lost 3 bases and the J gene lost 0 bases, with 11 bases spanning the gap. CDR3 sequence (DNA): TGCGCCAGCAGCTCCGGACTCCCTAGCACAGATACGCAGTATTTT. Translation: CASSSGLPSTDTQYF.

The chain couples TRBV25-1 to TRBJ1-6; perhaps TRBD1 as D (5 bases). V lost 8 bases to trimming and J lost 13 bases, with 24 bases between them. This CDR3 is 15 amino acids long. The germline V gene encodes CDR1 MGHDK and CDR2 SYGVNS. Here the CDR3 reads CASRPGWGVYYPLHF. The DNA for the CDR3 is TGTGCCAGCCGCCCGGGTTGGGGGGTCTACTACCCCCTCCACTTT.

J is TRBJ2-6 and V is TRBV11-1; D unresolved. This CDR3 contains 15 residues. Trimming cost V 2 bases and J 2 bases, with 7 bases left between them. Germline-derived CDR1 and CDR2 are SGHAT and FQDESV (reference sequence). The CDR3, as DNA: TGTGCCAGCAGCTTATCGCGGACTGGGGCCAACGTCCTGACTTTC. The encoded protein is CASSLSRTGANVLTF.

The genes are TRBV29-1 and TRBJ1-2, with a weak D call TRBD1 (6 bases). This CDR3 has 12 residues. Germline CDR1 reads SQVTM; CDR2 reads ANQGSEA. Trimming removed 1 base from V and 8 bases from J, with 11 bases in between. Here the CDR3 reads CSVEVTRGGYTF. The CDR3 DNA reads as TGCAGCGTTGAAGTGACGAGGGGGGGCTACACCTTC.

DNA of the CDR3: TGTGCCAGCAGCCACCGGGTGGAGAGATATGGCTACACCTTC. Residues: CASSHRVERYGYTF. The chain uses TRBV14 and TRBJ1-2; D gene uncertain. Germline V gene sequence: CDR1 SGHDN, CDR2 FVKESK. The ends were cut back, 3 bases at V and 5 bases at J, with 13 bases in the middle. The CDR3 consists of 14 residues.

This chain links TRBV4-1 with TRBJ2-6, with D possibly being TRBD1 or TRBD2 (5 bases each). V lost 0 bases to trimming and J lost 0 bases, with 12 bases between them. Germline loops: CDR1 MGHRA, CDR2 YSYEKL. The CDR3 totals 18 residues. The CDR3 bases are TGCGCCAGCAGCCAAGATGGGGGACCAGTCTCTGGGGCCAACGTCCTGACTTTC. Protein sequence: CASSQDGGPVSGANVLTF.

The chain is built from TRBV30 and TRBJ2-6, with 12 bases matching TRBD1. From germline, CDR1 is GTSNPN and CDR2 SVGIG (reference sequence). The trim removed 2 bases at V and 2 bases at J, leaving 4 bases unmatched. The CDR3 runs 17 residues. DNA for the CDR3: TGTGCCTGGAGTCCGGGACAGGGGGCTACTGGGGCCAACGTCCTGACTTTC. It encodes CAWSPGQGATGANVLTF. Using reference TRBV30 and TRBJ2-6 for the parts outside the CDR3, the full variable domain is SQTIHQWPATLVQPVGSPLSLECTVEGTSNPNLYWYRQAAGRGLQLLFYSVGIGQISSEVPQNLSASRPQDRQFILSSKKLLLSDSGFYLCAWSPGQGATGANVLTFGAGSRLTVL.

This clone was detected only a few times. The chain carries TRBV6-5 and TRBJ1-2, with 10 bases fitting TRBD1. Per germline, CDR1 MNHEY and CDR2 SVGAGI. The CDR3 totals 15 residues. Trimming at V came to 7 bases and at J to 1 base, leaving 6 bases not matched to a gene. The CDR3 is CASTLTGGGNYGYTF. The DNA of the CDR3 is TGTGCCAGCACCTTGACAGGGGGCGGTAACTATGGCTACACCTTC.

The rearrangement uses TRBV29-1 and TRBJ2-2; TRBD1 or TRBD2 may be the D gene (6 bases each). Germline loops: CDR1 SQVTM, CDR2 ANQGSEA. Trimming pared 6 bases from V and 2 bases from J, leaving 13 bases between. The length of the CDR3 is 14 residues. The CDR3, as DNA: TGCAGCGTGGGGGGCCCTATTAACACCGGGGAGCTGTTTTTT. This codes for CSVGGPINTGELFF.

This chain connects TRBV6-1 to TRBJ2-7; D perhaps matches TRBD2 (7 bases). Trimming removed 5 bases from V and 5 bases from J, with 16 bases in between. CDR1 is MNHNS and CDR2 is SASEGT in the germline V gene. The CDR3 totals 14 residues. In DNA form, the CDR3 reads TGTGCCAGCAGTTCATACCAAGGGGGGGACGAGCAGTACTTC. It codes for CASSSYQGGDEQYF.

This chain joins TRBV2 and TRBJ2-7; weak D call: TRBD1 (6 bases). This CDR3 is 14 amino acids long. CDR1 and CDR2 from the germline V gene are SNHLY and FYNNEI. The V and J ends lost 6 bases and 3 bases respectively, with 15 bases between them. The CDR3 sequence is CASRIQGTLYEQYF. The CDR3, as DNA: TGTGCCAGCAGAATACAGGGTACCCTCTACGAGCAGTACTTC.

The chain joins TRBV7-2 to TRBJ2-1; perhaps TRBD2 as D (7 bases). This CDR3 has 17 residues. V lost 7 bases to trimming and J lost 2 bases, with 21 bases between them. Per the germline V gene, CDR1 is SGHTA and CDR2 is FQGNSA. CDR3 amino acids: CASTGGLTGTPYNEQFF. DNA of the CDR3: TGTGCCAGCACGGGGGGCCTAACAGGGACTCCCTACAATGAGCAGTTCTTC.

This chain connects TRBV9 to TRBJ2-7; D perhaps matches TRBD1 (5 bases). Looked up from germline, CDR1 is SGDLS and CDR2 is YYNGEE. V lost 4 bases and J lost 4, with 6 bases in between. The CDR3 has 11 residues. The CDR3 DNA reads as TGTGCCAGCAGCCCAGGGTACGAGCAGTACTTC. The encoded protein is CASSPGYEQYF.

This clone was picked up a small number of times. The rearrangement joins TRBV2 to TRBJ1-6, with 8 nucleotides matching TRBD1. The junction had 8 bases not matched to a gene; V was cut back by 3 bases and J by 10 bases. CDR3 size: 15 residues. Germline assignment: CDR1 SNHLY and CDR2 FYNNEI. The chain's CDR3 is CASSEGRGPGSPLHF. The CDR3 DNA sequence: TGTGCCAGCAGTGAGGGCAGGGGGCCAGGATCACCCCTCCACTTT. Full variable domain (missing parts from reference TRBV2 and TRBJ1-6): EPEVTQTPSHQVTQMGQEVILRCVPISNHLYFYWYRQILGQKVEFLVSFYNNEISEKSEIFDDQFSVERPDGSNFTLKIRSTKLEDSAMYFCASSEGRGPGSPLHFGNGTRLTVT.

The chain combines TRBV5-5 with TRBJ2-7; D is undetermined. CDR3 length: 13 amino acids. V lost 2 bases and J 3 bases, leaving 9 bases between the germline ends. Germline V gene lookup returns CDR1 SGHKS and CDR2 YYEKEE (reference sequence). This CDR3 is CASSLSEYYEQYF. The CDR3 nucleotides are TGTGCCAGCAGCTTATCGGAATACTACGAGCAGTACTTC.

The V gene is TRBV7-2, the J gene TRBJ2-5; D perhaps matches TRBD2 (5 bases). From germline, CDR1 is SGHTA and CDR2 FQGNSA. Between the trimmed V and J ends, which lost 1 base and 5 bases, there was a span of 11 bases. This CDR3 has 14 residues. CDR3 in DNA: TGTGCCAGCAGCTTAGTCGGGGTGGGTGAGACCCAGTACTTC. Its translation is CASSLVGVGETQYF.

CDR3 bases: TGTGCCAGCAGTATTCTGAATAACTATGGCTACACCTTC. It translates to CASSILNNYGYTF. The chain couples TRBV5-8 to TRBJ1-2; the D is unclear. CDR3 length equals 13 residues. Germline loops: CDR1 SGHTS, CDR2 YDEGEE. The germline V and J ends were trimmed by 5 bases and 1 base, with 9 bases remaining between them.

This clone is large by share. The chain has TRBV7-6 and TRBJ1-1; D might be TRBD1 (5 bases). V lost 4 bases, J lost 0 bases, and 9 bases lay in between. Germline values: CDR1 SGHVS, CDR2 FNYEAQ. The CDR3 length is 14 residues. CDR3 protein: CASSSGTVNTEAFF. In DNA, the CDR3 is TGTGCCAGCAGCTCCGGGACGGTGAACACTGAAGCTTTCTTT.

V gene TRBV9 combines with J gene TRBJ1-4, with D unclear. Trimming stripped 4 bases from V and 8 bases from J, with 18 bases between. Germline V lookup: CDR1 SGDLS, CDR2 YYNGEE. The CDR3 loop spans 15 amino acids. The CDR3 DNA is TGTGCCAGCAGCACCCTTGGCAGGCCCGGAGAAAAACTGTTTTTT. Encoded protein: CASSTLGRPGEKLFF.

This clone occurred a few times. The chain has TRBV5-6 and TRBJ2-1, with unresolved D. Deletions cut 4 bases from V and 8 bases from J, with 10 bases between. The CDR3 is 12 residues long. The germline V gene encodes CDR1 SGHDT and CDR2 YYEEEE. CDR3 sequence reads: CASSRTSHEQFF. In DNA form, the CDR3 reads TGTGCCAGCAGCCGTACGTCGCATGAGCAGTTCTTC.

The chain uses TRBV2 and TRBJ2-5, with 9 nucleotides matching TRBD2. V lost 5 bases, J lost 5 bases, and 9 bases stayed unmatched. Germline CDR1 is SNHLY and CDR2 is FYNNEI. This CDR3 spans 15 amino acids. CDR3 protein: CASSPGTSPLETQYF. The CDR3 DNA is TGTGCCAGCAGTCCCGGGACTAGCCCTTTGGAGACCCAGTACTTC.

The V call is TRBV28, the J call TRBJ1-2, with D tentatively TRBD1 (5 bases). V dropped 3 bases and J dropped 7 bases, with 12 bases sitting between them. The CDR3 length is 13 residues. Looked up from germline, CDR1 is MDHEN and CDR2 is SYDVKM. Here the CDR3 DNA reads TGTGCCAGCAGTTTTGTGCAGGGTGGTGGCTACACCTTC. Amino acids: CASSFVQGGGYTF.